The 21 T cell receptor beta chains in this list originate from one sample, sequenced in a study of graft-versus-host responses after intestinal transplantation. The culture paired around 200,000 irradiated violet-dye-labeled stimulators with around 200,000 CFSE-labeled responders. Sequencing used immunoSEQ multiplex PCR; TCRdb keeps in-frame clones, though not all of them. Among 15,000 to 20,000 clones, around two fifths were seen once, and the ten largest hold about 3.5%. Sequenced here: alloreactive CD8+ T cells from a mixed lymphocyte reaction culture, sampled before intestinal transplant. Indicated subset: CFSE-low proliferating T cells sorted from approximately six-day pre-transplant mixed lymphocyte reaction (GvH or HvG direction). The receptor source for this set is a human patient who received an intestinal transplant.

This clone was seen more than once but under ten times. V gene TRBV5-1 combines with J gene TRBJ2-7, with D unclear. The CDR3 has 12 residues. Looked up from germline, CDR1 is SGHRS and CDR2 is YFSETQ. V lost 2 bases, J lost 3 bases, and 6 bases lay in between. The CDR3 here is CASSFYGYEQYF. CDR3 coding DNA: TGCGCCAGCAGCTTCTACGGCTACGAGCAGTACTTC.

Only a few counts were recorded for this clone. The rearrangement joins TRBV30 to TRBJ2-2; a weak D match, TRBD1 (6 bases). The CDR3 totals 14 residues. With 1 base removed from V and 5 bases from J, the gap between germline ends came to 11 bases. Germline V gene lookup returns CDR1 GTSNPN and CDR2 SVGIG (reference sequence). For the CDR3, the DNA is TGTGCCTGGAGTGCTACAGGGAAGACCGGGGAGCTGTTTTTT. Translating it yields CAWSATGKTGELFF.

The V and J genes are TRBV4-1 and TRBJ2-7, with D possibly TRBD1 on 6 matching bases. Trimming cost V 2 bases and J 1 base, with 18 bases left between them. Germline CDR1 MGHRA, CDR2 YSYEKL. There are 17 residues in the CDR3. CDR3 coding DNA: TGCGCCAGCAGCCAACCTATCGCAGGGGCCTCTTCCTACGAGCAGTACTTC. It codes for CASSQPIAGASSYEQYF.

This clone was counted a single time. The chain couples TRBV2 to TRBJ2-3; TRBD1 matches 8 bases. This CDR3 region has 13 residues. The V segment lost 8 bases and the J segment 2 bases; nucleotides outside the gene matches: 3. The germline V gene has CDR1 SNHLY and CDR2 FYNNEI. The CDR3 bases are TGTGCCAGCCTGGACAGGGACACAGATACGCAGTATTTT. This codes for CASLDRDTDTQYF.

In nucleotides, the CDR3 is TGTGCCAGCAGCTTGGGGACAGGGATTTACGAGCAGTACTTC. The encoded protein is CASSLGTGIYEQYF. The J gene is TRBJ2-7, the V gene TRBV5-4; 8 bases are shared with TRBD1. The CDR3 covers 14 residues. Losses at the gene ends were 0 bases for V and 4 bases for J; bases not matched to a gene: 3. The germline CDR1 and CDR2 sequences are SGHNT and YYREEE (reference sequence). Full variable domain (missing parts from reference TRBV5-4 and TRBJ2-7): ETGVTQSPTHLIKTRGQQVTLRCSSQSGHNTVSWYQQALGQGPQFIFQYYREEENGRGNFPPRFSGLQFPNYSSELNVNALELDDSALYLCASSLGTGIYEQYFGPGTRLTVT.

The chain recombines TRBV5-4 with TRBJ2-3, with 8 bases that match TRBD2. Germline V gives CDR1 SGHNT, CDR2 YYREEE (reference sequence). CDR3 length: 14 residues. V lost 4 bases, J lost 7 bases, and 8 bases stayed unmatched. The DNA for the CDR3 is TGTGCCAGCAGCGTGGGGACTAGTCTTTATACGCAGTATTTT. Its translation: CASSVGTSLYTQYF. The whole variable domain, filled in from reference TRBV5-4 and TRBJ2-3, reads ETGVTQSPTHLIKTRGQQVTLRCSSQSGHNTVSWYQQALGQGPQFIFQYYREEENGRGNFPPRFSGLQFPNYSSELNVNALELDDSALYLCASSVGTSLYTQYFGPGTRLTVL.

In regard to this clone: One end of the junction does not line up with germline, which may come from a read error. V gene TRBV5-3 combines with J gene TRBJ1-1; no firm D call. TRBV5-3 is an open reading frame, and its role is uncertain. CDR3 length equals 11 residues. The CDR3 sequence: CASSLSDEAFF. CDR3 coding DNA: TGTGCCAGCAGCTTAAGCGACGAAGCTTTCTTT.

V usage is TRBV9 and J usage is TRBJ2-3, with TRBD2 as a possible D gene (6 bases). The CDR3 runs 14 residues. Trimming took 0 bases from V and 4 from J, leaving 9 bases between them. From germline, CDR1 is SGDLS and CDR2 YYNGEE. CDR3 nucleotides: TGTGCCAGCAGCGTAGGGGGACTGGCAGATACGCAGTATTTT. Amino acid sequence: CASSVGGLADTQYF.

The CDR3 region is CASSVVPYSYEQYF. The CDR3 DNA follows: TGTGCCAGCAGCGTAGTTCCATACTCCTACGAGCAGTACTTC. The chain couples TRBV9 to TRBJ2-7; D is uncertain. This CDR3 contains 14 residues. Germline CDR1 and CDR2: SGDLS and YYNGEE. V was pared by 0 bases and J by 0 bases, with 7 bases between.

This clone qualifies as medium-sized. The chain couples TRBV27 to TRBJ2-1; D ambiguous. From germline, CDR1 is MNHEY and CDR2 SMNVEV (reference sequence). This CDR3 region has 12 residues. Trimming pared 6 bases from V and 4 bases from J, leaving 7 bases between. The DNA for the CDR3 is TGTGCCAGCAGAATCTCGTACAATGAGCAGTTCTTC. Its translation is CASRISYNEQFF.

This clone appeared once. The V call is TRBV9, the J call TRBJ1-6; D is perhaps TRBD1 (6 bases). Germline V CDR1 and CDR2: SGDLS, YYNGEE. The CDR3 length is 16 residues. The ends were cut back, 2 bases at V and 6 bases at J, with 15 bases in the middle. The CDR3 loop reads CASSVNWDKLNSPLHF. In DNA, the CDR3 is TGTGCCAGCAGCGTCAATTGGGACAAACTTAATTCACCCCTCCACTTT.

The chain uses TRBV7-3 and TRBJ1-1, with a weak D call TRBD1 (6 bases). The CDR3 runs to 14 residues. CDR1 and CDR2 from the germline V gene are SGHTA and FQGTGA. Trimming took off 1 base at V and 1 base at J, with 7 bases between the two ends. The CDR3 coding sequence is TGTGCCAGCAGCTTAAAGACAGGGAACACTGAAGCTTTCTTT. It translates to CASSLKTGNTEAFF.

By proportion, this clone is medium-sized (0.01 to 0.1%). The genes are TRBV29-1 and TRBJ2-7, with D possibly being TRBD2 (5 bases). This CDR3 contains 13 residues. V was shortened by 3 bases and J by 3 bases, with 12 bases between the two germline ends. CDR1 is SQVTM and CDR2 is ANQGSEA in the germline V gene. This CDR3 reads CSVESSPDYEQYF. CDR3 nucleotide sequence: TGCAGCGTTGAGTCTAGCCCAGACTACGAGCAGTACTTC.

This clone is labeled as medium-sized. The CDR3: CASSPGYTYEQYF. As DNA, the CDR3 is TGTGCCAGCAGTCCAGGGTACACCTACGAGCAGTACTTC. V usage is TRBV5-6 and J usage is TRBJ2-7; D might be TRBD1 (5 bases). The CDR3 runs to 13 residues. V lost 5 bases and J 2 bases, leaving 11 bases between the germline ends. Germline CDR1 and CDR2: SGHDT and YYEEEE.

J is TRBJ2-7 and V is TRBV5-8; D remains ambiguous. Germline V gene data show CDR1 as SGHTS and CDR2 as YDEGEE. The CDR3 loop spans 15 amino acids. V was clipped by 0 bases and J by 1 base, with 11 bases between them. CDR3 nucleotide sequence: TGTGCCAGCAGCTTGGGGGTTACGAGTTCCTACGAGCAGTACTTC. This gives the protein CASSLGVTSSYEQYF. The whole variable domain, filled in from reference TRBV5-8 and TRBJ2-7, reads EAGVTQSPTHLIKTRGQQATLRCSPISGHTSVYWYQQALGLGLQFLLWYDEGEERNRGNFPPRFSGRQFPNYSSELNVNALELEDSALYLCASSLGVTSSYEQYFGPGTRLTVT.

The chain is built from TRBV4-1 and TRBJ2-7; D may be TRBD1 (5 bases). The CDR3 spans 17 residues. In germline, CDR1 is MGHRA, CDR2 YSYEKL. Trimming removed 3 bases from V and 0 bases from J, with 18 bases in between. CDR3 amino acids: CASSQLLRADFSYEQYF. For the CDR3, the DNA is TGCGCCAGCAGCCAGCTACTCAGGGCAGACTTCTCCTACGAGCAGTACTTC.

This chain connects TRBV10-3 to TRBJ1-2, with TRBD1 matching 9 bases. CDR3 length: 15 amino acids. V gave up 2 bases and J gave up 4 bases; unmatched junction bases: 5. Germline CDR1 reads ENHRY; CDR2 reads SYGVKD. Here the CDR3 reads CAISETGQGFYGYTF. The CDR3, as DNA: TGTGCCATCAGTGAGACTGGACAGGGGTTCTATGGCTACACCTTC.

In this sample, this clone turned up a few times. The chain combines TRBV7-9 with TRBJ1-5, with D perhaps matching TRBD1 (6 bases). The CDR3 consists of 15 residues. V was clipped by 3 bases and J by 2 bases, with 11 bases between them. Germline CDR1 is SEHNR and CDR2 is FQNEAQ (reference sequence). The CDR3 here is CASSLEGGGNQPQHF. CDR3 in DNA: TGTGCCAGCAGCTTGGAAGGGGGGGGCAATCAGCCCCAGCATTTT.

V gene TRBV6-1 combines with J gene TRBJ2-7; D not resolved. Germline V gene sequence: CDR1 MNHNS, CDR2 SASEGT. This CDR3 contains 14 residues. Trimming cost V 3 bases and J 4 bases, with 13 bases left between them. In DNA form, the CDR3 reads TGTGCCAGCAGTGAGAGTCCTAGTCCATACGAGCAGTACTTC. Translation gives CASSESPSPYEQYF.

The CDR3 DNA follows: TGTGCCAGCAGCCCCGCGTACGGCGGGAGTAGGTACGAGCAGTACTTC. Translated, it gives CASSPAYGGSRYEQYF. The J gene is TRBJ2-7, the V gene TRBV6-6, with 7 bases matching TRBD2. CDR3 length: 16 residues. J was trimmed by 4 bases and V by 6 bases; bases with no gene match: 15. Germline V gene sequence: CDR1 MNHNY, CDR2 SVGAGI (reference sequence).

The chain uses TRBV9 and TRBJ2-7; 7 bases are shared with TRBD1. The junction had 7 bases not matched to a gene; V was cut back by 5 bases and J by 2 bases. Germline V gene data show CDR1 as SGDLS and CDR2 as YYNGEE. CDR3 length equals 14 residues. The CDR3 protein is CASSPRDRTYEQYF. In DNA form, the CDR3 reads TGTGCCAGCAGTCCCCGGGACAGAACCTACGAGCAGTACTTC.